This entry features one TCR beta chain sequence. Its antigen is still unknown. V was shortened by 3 bases and J by 0 bases, with 5 bases between the two germline ends. This CDR3 is built from 13 residues. Germline V gives CDR1 SEHNR, CDR2 FQNEAQ (reference sequence). The record originates from a study of shared clonotypes between healthy human individuals. Study findings and constraints: Blood was the sole source, and tissue repertoires probably differ.

Terminally differentiated effector memory CD45RA+ cells were excluded by CCR7 positive selection of CD45RO-negative cells. Several immunoSEQ plates received, in even portions, the genomic DNA of each subset. Replicate PCRs from sorted subsets contained 200 ng DNA, which is some 29,000 T cell genomes. The method was immunoSEQ multiplex PCR; TCRdb's version includes in-frame clones alone and lacks a portion of them. In the table there are 750,000 to 1,000,000 clones, about 91% of which are singletons. The V call is TRBV7-9, the J call TRBJ1-1; D uncertain. Material for sequencing was naive CD8+ T cells sorted from blood. The clonotype comes from a young man in good health. CDR3 region: CASSFPMNTEAFF. The CDR3 DNA is TGTGCCAGCAGCTTTCCGATGAACACTGAAGCTTTCTTT.